This section outlines one T cell receptor (beta chain) sequence together with its context. This PCR relied on a set of 60 Vbeta primers and 13 Jbeta primers. The repertoire was sequenced with immunoSEQ multiplex PCR; TCRdb's copy has only in-frame clones and lacks some. The sample features around 63,000 clones, with over 1.5% in its top ten. The sample comes from a study of cytomegalovirus exposure and HLA in healthy donors. The CDR3 is made up of 14 amino acids. The V gene end was trimmed by 10 bases and the J gene end by 2 bases; junction bases not matched to a gene: 8. CDR1 MDHEN and CDR2 SYDVKM come from the germline V gene.

The rearrangement joins TRBV28 to TRBJ2-7, with TRBD2 identical over 10 bases. The sequenced material came from PBMCs. The source of this sequence is a woman in her 30s in good health and CMV-seronegative. This CDR3 is CAIGGLAGAYEQYF. For the CDR3, the DNA is TGTGCCATAGGGGGTCTAGCGGGGGCCTACGAGCAGTACTTC.